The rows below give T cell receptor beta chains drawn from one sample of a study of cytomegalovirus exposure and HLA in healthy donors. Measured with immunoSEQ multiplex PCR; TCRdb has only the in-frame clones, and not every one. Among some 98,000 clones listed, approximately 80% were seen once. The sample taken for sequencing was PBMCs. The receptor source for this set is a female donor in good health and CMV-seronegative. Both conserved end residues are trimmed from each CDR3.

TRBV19	ASTSGWAGGPPHHNEQF
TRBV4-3	ASSQSAGATLLF
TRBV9	ASSPSTARENPDTQY
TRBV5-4	ASSLGDRSPYGYT
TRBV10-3	ATAGQGVEQY
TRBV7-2	ASSLERLSFYEQY
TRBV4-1	ASSQGQGSEQF
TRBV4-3	ASSQDGSRSYEQY
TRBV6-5	ASSTPGQGAYEQY
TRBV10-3	AIRGQAPQSYEQY
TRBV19	ASSIAQTVDTQY
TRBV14	ASSGAGYNEQF
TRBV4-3	ASSPLWRGEGNTIY
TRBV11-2	ASSPPGNEQF
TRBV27	ASGQGIEQY
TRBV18	ASSPGQAELKNTEAF
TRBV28	ASSFNRGRSYEQY
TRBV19	ASSHGGGAGEQY
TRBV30	AWSRNRQGNTIY
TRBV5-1	ASSLTGTTYNEQF
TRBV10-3	AISETAYEQY
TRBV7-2	ASSFQTGAGTEAF
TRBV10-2	ASSRSEINQPQH
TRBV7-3	ASSPNTGELF
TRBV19	ASSTYYDRSRRDEQF
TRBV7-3	ASSLNSRGLNNEQF
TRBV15	ATSRGRGSPQH
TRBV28	ASTVYGGSTDTQY
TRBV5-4	ASSLIGADTEAF
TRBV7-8	ASSLRLVGRSDGYT
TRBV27	ASSWTSGRAHYEQY
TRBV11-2	ASSSPSAGTAYEQY
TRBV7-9	ASSMDGRSRYT
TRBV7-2	ASSLMIAGGIVDTQY
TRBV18	ASSPRGERTGGYEQY
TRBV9	ASSVTGNGNTIY
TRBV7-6	ASSPRGSNFYEQY
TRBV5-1	ASSFVAGGSSYEQY
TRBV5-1	ASSDDLRGSNTQY
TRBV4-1	ASSQDNVRGQF
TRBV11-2	ASSLGQDRPPTEAF